A single sample gave rise to the 16 T cell receptor beta chains below, sequenced in a study of blood T cell repertoires in COVID-19. The protocol was immunoSEQ multiplex PCR, while the TCRdb copy is restricted to in-frame clones and leaves out a portion. The table lists a few hundred thousand clones, over 75% of them singletons, with more than 5% in the top ten. The material sequenced was PBMCs or T cells enriched from blood (not recorded which). All receptors derive from a man aged 30 to 39 who had recovered from COVID-19.

Here the CDR3 reads CASSQVGAGDNSPLHF. The CDR3 region has the DNA TGTGCCAGCAGCCAAGTGGGGGCAGGGGACAATTCACCCCTCCACTTT. The chain recombines TRBV3-1 (or the pseudogene TRBV3-2) with TRBJ1-6; TRBD1 might be the D (6 bases). The germline V gene encodes CDR1 LGHDT and CDR2 YNNKEL (reference sequence). This CDR3 contains 16 residues. The V end was cut by 1 base, the J end by 7 bases, with 14 bases between.

This clone was detected a few times. The V and J genes are TRBV19 and TRBJ1-5, with D possibly being TRBD1 (5 bases). V was shortened by 9 bases and J by 2 bases, with 17 bases between the two germline ends. The CDR3 is 15 amino acids. From germline, CDR1 is LNHDA and CDR2 SQIVND (reference sequence). In DNA, the CDR3 is TGTGCCAGCCGGGACTCCTTGATGGGCAATCAGCCCCAGCATTTT. As protein: CASRDSLMGNQPQHF.

The chain uses TRBV28 and TRBJ2-1; 9 bases are shared with TRBD1. V was clipped by 3 bases and J by 5 bases; unmatched bases: 5. The length of the CDR3 is 15 residues. CDR1 and CDR2 (germline): MDHEN, SYDVKM. CDR3 nucleotide sequence: TGTGCCAGCAGTTTGGGGACAGGGAAAAACAATGAGCAGTTCTTC. This encodes CASSLGTGKNNEQFF. Complete variable domain (other parts from reference TRBV28 and TRBJ2-1): DVKVTQSSRYLVKRTGEKVFLECVQDMDHENMFWYRQDPGLGLRLIYFSYDVKMKEKGDIPEGYSVSREKKERFSLILESASTNQTSMYLCASSLGTGKNNEQFFGPGTRLTVL.

V gene TRBV7-9 combines with J gene TRBJ1-5; no reliable D call. This CDR3 spans 15 amino acids. Trimming shortened V by 3 bases and J by 0 bases, and 9 bases separated the two germline ends. Germline CDR1 and CDR2: SEHNR and FQNEAQ (reference sequence). The CDR3 sequence is CASSLSGISNQPQHF. DNA for the CDR3: TGTGCCAGCAGCTTGTCGGGGATTAGCAATCAGCCCCAGCATTTT.

CDR3 DNA sequence: TGTGCCAGCTCGCAAGGGACAGGGTCAGAGACCCAGTACTTC. Its translation is CASSQGTGSETQYF. The chain couples TRBV18 to TRBJ2-5; 9 nucleotides agree with TRBD1. Germline V gives CDR1 KGHSH, CDR2 LQKENI. The J segment lost 4 bases and the V segment lost 6 bases, leaving 6 bases of the junction unmatched. The CDR3 runs 14 residues.

The V gene is TRBV3-1 (or the pseudogene TRBV3-2), the J gene TRBJ2-2; 7 bases line up with TRBD1. The V segment lost 0 bases and the J segment 7 bases; nucleotides outside the gene matches: 14. Germline V gene sequence: CDR1 LGHDT, CDR2 YNNKEL (reference sequence). CDR3 length equals 18 residues. The CDR3 DNA sequence: TGTGCCAGCAGCCAAGATTACAGACAGGGCCTGAGGTTCGGGGAGCTGTTTTTT. Protein sequence: CASSQDYRQGLRFGELFF.

The chain employs TRBV4-1 and TRBJ2-5; TRBD2 aligns across 16 bases. This CDR3 is 18 amino acids long. Trimming took 1 base from V and 2 from J; bases not matched to a gene: 4. Per the germline V gene, CDR1 is MGHRA and CDR2 is YSYEKL. The CDR3 region has the DNA TGCGCCAGCAGCCAAGTGGGACTAGCGGGGGGGCCTCAAGAGACCCAGTACTTC. Translated, it gives CASSQVGLAGGPQETQYF.

J is TRBJ2-1 and V is TRBV5-1; 14 positions agree with TRBD2. The CDR3 length is 17 residues. Germline V gene lookup returns CDR1 SGHRS and CDR2 YFSETQ. V dropped 4 bases and J dropped 7; count of bases not matched to a gene: 10. In DNA form, the CDR3 reads TGCGCCAGCAGCCTACGACTAGCGGGGGGGTTGTGGAATGAGCAGTTCTTC. Amino acid sequence: CASSLRLAGGLWNEQFF.

The J gene is TRBJ1-1, the V gene TRBV7-8; D call uncertain. The germline CDR1 and CDR2 sequences are SGHVS and FQNEAQ. Trimming removed 4 bases at V and 9 bases at J, with 15 bases between. This CDR3 contains 13 residues. CDR3 amino acids: CASSSSSGSQAFF. The DNA for the CDR3 is TGTGCCAGCAGCTCTAGCTCGGGGTCGCAAGCTTTCTTT.

The chain recombines TRBV10-2 with TRBJ1-5, with a tentative D call TRBD1 (5 bases). CDR3 length: 13 residues. V lost 6 bases to trimming and J lost 3 bases, with 9 bases between them. The germline CDR1 and CDR2 sequences are WSHSY and SAAADI. The CDR3: CASRQGPNQPQHF. CDR3 in DNA: TGCGCCAGCAGGCAGGGCCCCAATCAGCCCCAGCATTTT.

V gene TRBV21-1 combines with J gene TRBJ1-5; the D call in the table, TRBD1, was not verified against the DNA. TRBV21-1 is recorded as a pseudogene. The length of the CDR3 is 14 residues. CDR3 DNA sequence: TGTGCCAGCAGCAGGGCCGGTCCTAATCAGCCCCAGCATTTT. It encodes CASSRAGPNQPQHF.

The chain uses TRBV4-1 and TRBJ1-4; D remains ambiguous. The CDR3 is 16 residues long. Germline V CDR1 and CDR2: MGHRA, YSYEKL. Trimming removed 1 base from V and 0 bases from J, with 9 bases in between. The CDR3 protein is CASSQANRATNEKLFF. The CDR3 bases are TGCGCCAGCAGCCAAGCTAACAGAGCAACTAATGAAAAACTGTTTTTT.

The J gene is TRBJ1-5, the V gene TRBV7-9, with D unclear. The V and J ends lost 5 bases and 2 bases respectively, with 13 bases between them. From germline, CDR1 is SEHNR and CDR2 FQNEAQ (reference sequence). The CDR3 consists of 15 residues. In DNA form, the CDR3 reads TGTGCCAGCAGCAGATTCGGCGGGGGCAATCAGCCCCAGCATTTT. This sequence encodes CASSRFGGGNQPQHF.

The V and J genes are TRBV11-2 and TRBJ2-7; 7 bases match TRBD1. The CDR3 is made up of 15 amino acids. Germline loops: CDR1 SGHAT, CDR2 FQNNGV. V dropped 4 bases and J dropped 2; count of bases not matched to a gene: 8. The CDR3 protein is CASSYPTGSTYEQYF. The CDR3 nucleotides read TGTGCCAGCAGCTACCCGACAGGGTCCACCTACGAGCAGTACTTC.

The table lists this clone with a count of one. The V and J genes are TRBV13 and TRBJ2-7; perhaps TRBD1 as D (5 bases). Trimming left V 5 bases short and J 0 bases short, with 11 bases between. Germline V gives CDR1 PRHDT, CDR2 FYEKMQ (reference sequence). CDR3 length: 14 amino acids. CDR3 amino acids: CASSPGHNSYEQYF. The CDR3 DNA reads as TGTGCCAGCAGCCCCGGACACAACTCCTACGAGCAGTACTTC. The whole variable domain, filled in from reference TRBV13 and TRBJ2-7, reads AAGVIQSPRHLIKEKRETATLKCYPIPRHDTVYWYQQGPGQDPQFLISFYEKMQSDKGSIPDRFSAQQFSDYHSELNMSSLELGDSALYFCASSPGHNSYEQYFGPGTRLTVT.

This chain joins TRBV7-8 and TRBJ2-5; a possible D gene is TRBD1 (6 bases). V lost 1 base to trimming and J lost 2 bases, with 14 bases between them. Germline values: CDR1 SGHVS, CDR2 FQNEAQ. The CDR3 has 16 amino acids. The CDR3 DNA follows: TGTGCCAGCAGCTTAGTAGGGACCAGGGGACAAGAGACCCAGTACTTC. It translates to CASSLVGTRGQETQYF. Using reference TRBV7-8 and TRBJ2-5 for the parts outside the CDR3, the full variable domain is GAGVSQSPRYKVAKRGQDVALRCDPISGHVSLFWYQQALGQGPEFLTYFQNEAQLDKSGLPSDRFFAERPEGSVSTLKIQRTQQEDSAVYLCASSLVGTRGQETQYFGPGTRLLVL.